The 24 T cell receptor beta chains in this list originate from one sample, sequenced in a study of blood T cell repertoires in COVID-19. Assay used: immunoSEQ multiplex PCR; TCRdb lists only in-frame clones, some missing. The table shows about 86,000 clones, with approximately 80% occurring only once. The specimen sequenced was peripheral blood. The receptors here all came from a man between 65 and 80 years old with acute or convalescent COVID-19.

CDR3 loop: CAWSLPLRARNTGELFF. As DNA, the CDR3 is TGTGCCTGGAGCTTACCCCTCAGGGCGAGGAACACCGGGGAGCTGTTTTTT. This rearrangement joins TRBV30 to TRBJ2-2; the D gene is possibly TRBD1 (5 bases). This CDR3 comprises 17 residues. Germline-derived CDR1 and CDR2 are GTSNPN and SVGIG (reference sequence). The V end lost 3 bases, the J end lost 1 base, and 18 bases lay between the germline ends.

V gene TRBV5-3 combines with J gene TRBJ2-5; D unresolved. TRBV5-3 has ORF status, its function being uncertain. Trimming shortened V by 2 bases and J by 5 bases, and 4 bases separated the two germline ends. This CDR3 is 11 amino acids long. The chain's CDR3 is CARSFVETQYF. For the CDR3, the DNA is TGTGCCAGAAGCTTCGTCGAGACCCAGTACTTC.

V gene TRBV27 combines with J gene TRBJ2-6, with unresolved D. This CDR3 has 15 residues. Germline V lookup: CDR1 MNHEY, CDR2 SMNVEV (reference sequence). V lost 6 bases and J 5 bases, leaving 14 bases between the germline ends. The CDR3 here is CASSPFLGRANVLTF. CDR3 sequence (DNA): TGTGCCAGCAGCCCATTTTTGGGCAGGGCCAACGTCCTGACTTTC.

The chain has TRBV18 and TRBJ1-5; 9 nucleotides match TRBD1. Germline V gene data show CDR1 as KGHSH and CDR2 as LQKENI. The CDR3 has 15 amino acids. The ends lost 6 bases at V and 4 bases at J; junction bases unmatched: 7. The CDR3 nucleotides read TGTGCCAGCTCCCTCACAGGGGGCGGGAATCAGCCCCAGCATTTT. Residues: CASSLTGGGNQPQHF.

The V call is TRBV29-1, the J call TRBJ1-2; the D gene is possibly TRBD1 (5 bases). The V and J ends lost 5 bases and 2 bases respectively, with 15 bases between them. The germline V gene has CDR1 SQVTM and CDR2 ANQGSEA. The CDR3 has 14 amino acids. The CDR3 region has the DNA TGCAGCGTTCATCCGGGGGACTTAAACTATGGCTACACCTTC. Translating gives CSVHPGDLNYGYTF.

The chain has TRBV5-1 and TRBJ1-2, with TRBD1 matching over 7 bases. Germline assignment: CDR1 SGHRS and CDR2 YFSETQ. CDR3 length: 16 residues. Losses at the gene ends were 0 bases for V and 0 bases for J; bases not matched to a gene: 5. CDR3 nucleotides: TGCGCCAGCAGCTTGGGACAGGGTCCAACTAACTATGGCTACACCTTC. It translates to CASSLGQGPTNYGYTF.

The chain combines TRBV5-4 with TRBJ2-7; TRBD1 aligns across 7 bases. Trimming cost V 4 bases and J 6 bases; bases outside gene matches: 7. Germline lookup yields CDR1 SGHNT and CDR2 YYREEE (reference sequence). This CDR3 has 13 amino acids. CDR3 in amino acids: CASSRQGRGEQYF. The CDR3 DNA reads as TGTGCCAGCAGCCGACAGGGTCGGGGCGAGCAGTACTTC.

CDR3: CASSRQGNTEAFF. The CDR3 DNA reads TGTGCCAGCTCAAGGCAGGGCAACACTGAAGCTTTCTTT. The V and J genes are TRBV18 and TRBJ1-1; maybe TRBD1 (5 bases). CDR3 length: 13 residues. With 5 bases removed from V and 2 bases from J, the gap between germline ends came to 9 bases. From germline, CDR1 is KGHSH and CDR2 LQKENI.

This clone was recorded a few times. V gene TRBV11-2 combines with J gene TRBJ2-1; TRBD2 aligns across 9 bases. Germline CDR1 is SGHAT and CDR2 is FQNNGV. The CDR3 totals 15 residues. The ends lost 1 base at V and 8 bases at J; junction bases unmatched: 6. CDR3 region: CASSLVAGGLHEQFF. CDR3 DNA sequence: TGTGCCAGCAGCTTAGTGGCGGGGGGGCTGCATGAGCAGTTCTTC.

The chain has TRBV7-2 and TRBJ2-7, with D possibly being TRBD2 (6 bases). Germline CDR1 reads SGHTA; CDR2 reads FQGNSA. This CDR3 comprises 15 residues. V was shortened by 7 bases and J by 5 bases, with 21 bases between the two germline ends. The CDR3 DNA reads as TGTGCCAGCACCTTTAGCGGCATTCTGACCAACGAGCAGTACTTC. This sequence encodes CASTFSGILTNEQYF.

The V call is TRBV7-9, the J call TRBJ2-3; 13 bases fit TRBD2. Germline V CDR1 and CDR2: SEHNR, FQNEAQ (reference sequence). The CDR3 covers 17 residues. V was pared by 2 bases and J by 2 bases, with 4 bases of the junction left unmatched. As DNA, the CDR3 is TGTGCCAGCAGCTTAAGGACTAGCGGGGGCGTCACAGATACGCAGTATTTT. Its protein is CASSLRTSGGVTDTQYF.

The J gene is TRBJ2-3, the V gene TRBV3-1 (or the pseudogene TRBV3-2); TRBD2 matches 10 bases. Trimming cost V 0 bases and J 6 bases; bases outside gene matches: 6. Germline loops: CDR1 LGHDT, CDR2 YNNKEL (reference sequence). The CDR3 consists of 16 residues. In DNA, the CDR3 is TGTGCCAGCAGCCAAGATCGGGCAGCGGGGGGGGATACGCAGTATTTT. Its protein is CASSQDRAAGGDTQYF.

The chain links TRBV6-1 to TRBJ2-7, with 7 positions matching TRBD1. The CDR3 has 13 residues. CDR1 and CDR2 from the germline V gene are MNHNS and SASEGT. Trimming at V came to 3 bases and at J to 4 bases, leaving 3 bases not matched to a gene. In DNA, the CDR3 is TGTGCCAGCAGTGAGGGACAGTGGTACGAGCAGTACGTC. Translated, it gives CASSEGQWYEQYV.

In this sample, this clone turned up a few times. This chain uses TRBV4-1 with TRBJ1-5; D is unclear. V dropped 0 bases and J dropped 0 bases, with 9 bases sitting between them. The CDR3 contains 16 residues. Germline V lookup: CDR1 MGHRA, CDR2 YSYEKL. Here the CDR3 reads CASSQDWPSSNQPQHF. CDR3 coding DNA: TGCGCCAGCAGCCAAGATTGGCCTTCTAGCAATCAGCCCCAGCATTTT.

CDR3 nucleotide sequence: TGTGCCAGCAGTCGACGGCGGGTAGGTAATGAGCAGTTCTTC. Amino acid sequence: CASSRRRVGNEQFF. V gene TRBV6-5 combines with J gene TRBJ2-1, with a weak D call TRBD2 (5 bases). V gave up 5 bases and J gave up 7 bases, with 15 bases separating them. CDR1 MNHEY and CDR2 SVGAGI come from the germline V gene. CDR3 length: 14 amino acids.

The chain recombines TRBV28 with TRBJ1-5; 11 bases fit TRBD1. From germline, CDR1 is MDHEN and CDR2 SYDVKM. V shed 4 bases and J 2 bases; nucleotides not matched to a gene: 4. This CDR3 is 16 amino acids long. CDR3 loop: CASSSGQGVGNQPQHF. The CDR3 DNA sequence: TGTGCCAGCAGTTCGGGACAGGGGGTAGGCAATCAGCCCCAGCATTTT.

Here the CDR3 DNA reads TGTGCCAGCAGCCAAGATCCTGGGCTAGCGTACCAAGAGACCCAGTACTTC. Its translation is CASSQDPGLAYQETQYF. J is TRBJ2-5 and V is TRBV3-1 (or the pseudogene TRBV3-2), with D possibly being TRBD2 (6 bases). Germline assignment: CDR1 LGHDT and CDR2 YNNKEL (reference sequence). V was shortened by 0 bases and J by 0 bases, with 14 bases between the two germline ends. The CDR3 covers 17 residues.

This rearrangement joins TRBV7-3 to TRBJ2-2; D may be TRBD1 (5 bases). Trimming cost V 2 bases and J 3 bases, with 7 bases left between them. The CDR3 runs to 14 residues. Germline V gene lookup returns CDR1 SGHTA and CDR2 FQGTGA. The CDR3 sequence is CASSLSRDTGELFF. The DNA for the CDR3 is TGTGCCAGCAGCTTATCCAGGGACACCGGGGAGCTGTTTTTT.

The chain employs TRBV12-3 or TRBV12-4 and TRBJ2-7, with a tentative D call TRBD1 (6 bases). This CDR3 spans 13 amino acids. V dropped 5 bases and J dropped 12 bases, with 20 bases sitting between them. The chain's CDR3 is CASSPDSPLRLYF. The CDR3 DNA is TGTGCCAGCAGTCCGGACAGCCCTCTACGATTGTACTTC.

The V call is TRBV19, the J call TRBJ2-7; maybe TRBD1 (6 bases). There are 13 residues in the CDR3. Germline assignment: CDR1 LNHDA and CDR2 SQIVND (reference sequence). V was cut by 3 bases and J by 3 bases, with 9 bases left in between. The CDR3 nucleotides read TGTGCCAGTAGTATGGGCAGGGGCTACGAGCAGTACTTC. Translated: CASSMGRGYEQYF. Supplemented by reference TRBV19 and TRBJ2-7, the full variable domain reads DGGITQSPKYLFRKEGQNVTLSCEQNLNHDAMYWYRQDPGQGLRLIYYSQIVNDFQKGDIAEGYSVSREKKESFPLTVTSAQKNPTAFYLCASSMGRGYEQYFGPGTRLTVT.

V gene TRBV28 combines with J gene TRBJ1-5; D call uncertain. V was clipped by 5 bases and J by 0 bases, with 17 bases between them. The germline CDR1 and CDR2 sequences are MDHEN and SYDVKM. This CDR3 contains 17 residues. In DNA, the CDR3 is TGTGCCAGCAGTCCCCGCGGAGAGGGTCCTAGCAATCAGCCCCAGCATTTT. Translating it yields CASSPRGEGPSNQPQHF.

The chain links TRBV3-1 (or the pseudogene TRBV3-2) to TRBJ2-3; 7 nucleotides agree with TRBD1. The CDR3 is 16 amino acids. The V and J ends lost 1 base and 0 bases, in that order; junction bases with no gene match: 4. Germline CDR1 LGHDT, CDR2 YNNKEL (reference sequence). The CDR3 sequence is CASSQGTGPSTDTQYF. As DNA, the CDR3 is TGTGCCAGCAGCCAAGGGACAGGCCCTAGCACAGATACGCAGTATTTT.

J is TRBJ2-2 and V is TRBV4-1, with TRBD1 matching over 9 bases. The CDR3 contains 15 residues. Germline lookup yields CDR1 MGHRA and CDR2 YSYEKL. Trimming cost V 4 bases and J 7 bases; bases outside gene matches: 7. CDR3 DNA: TGCGCCAGCAGCCGGGGACAGGGTGGGAACGGGGAGCTGTTTTTT. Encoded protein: CASSRGQGGNGELFF.

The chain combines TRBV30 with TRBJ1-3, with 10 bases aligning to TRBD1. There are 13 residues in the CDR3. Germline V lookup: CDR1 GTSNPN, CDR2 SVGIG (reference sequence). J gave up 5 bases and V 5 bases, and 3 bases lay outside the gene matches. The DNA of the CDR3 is TGTGCCTGGTTGGGACAGGGGAGAAACACCATATATTTT. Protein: CAWLGQGRNTIYF.